This TCR beta chain was identified in a study of T cell responses to AZD1222 COVID-19 vaccine. Method: immunoSEQ multiplex PCR; TCRdb's copy keeps in-frame clones and lacks some. The table shows about 92,000 clones, with nearly 90% occurring only once. Sample: peripheral blood, taken on day 0 of AZD1222 vaccination. The receptor comes from an adult in good health.

In DNA form, the CDR3 reads TGTGCCAGCAGCCCCAGCCTGGCGACCTACGAGCAGTACTTC. The encoded protein is CASSPSLATYEQYF. V usage is TRBV11-3 and J usage is TRBJ2-7; D uncertain. This CDR3 region has 14 residues. Germline CDR1 reads SGHNT; CDR2 reads YENEEA. The germline V and J ends were trimmed by 5 bases and 2 bases, with 13 bases remaining between them.